This entry describes one T cell receptor (beta chain). The data are from a study of blood T cell repertoires in COVID-19. For the study at large: The study drew acute and convalescent COVID-19 samples from the United States, Italy and Spain. T cells, B-cell-depleted T cells, or PBMCs provided the cDNA or gDNA that served as material.

TCRdb keeps only in-frame clones here, not all; method: immunoSEQ multiplex PCR. There are some 500,000 clones in the sample; approximately 87% occur only once, and over 1.5% lies in the top ten. Participants spanned ages roughly 18 to 90 years and resided in some 22 US areas. Two negative PCRs, clearance, or symptom resolution had been documented for recovered Cohort 3 donors. Specimen: PBMCs or T cells enriched from blood (not recorded which). The TCR sequence derives from a woman aged 40 to 50 who had recovered from COVID-19.

The CDR3 reads CASSLSGQGPHEQYF. In DNA form, the CDR3 reads TGTGCCAGCAGTTTATCGGGACAGGGGCCGCACGAGCAGTACTTC. The chain links TRBV27 to TRBJ2-7; TRBD1 aligns across 10 bases. The germline V gene has CDR1 MNHEY and CDR2 SMNVEV (reference sequence). CDR3 size: 15 residues. Losses at the gene ends were 0 bases for V and 5 bases for J; bases not matched to a gene: 4.